The next 2 T cell receptor beta chains were all read from a single sample in a study of shared clonotypes between healthy human individuals. Profiling relied on immunoSEQ multiplex PCR, and the TCRdb table lists in-frame clones only, not all of them. The sample lists 950,000 to 1,100,000 clones, about 70% occurring once. Sample: memory CD4+ T cells sorted from blood. Indicated subset: CD45RA-negative fraction. These receptors came from a man in his late teens or twenties in good health.

This clone was picked up many times. The same CDR3 arises from other DNA sequences in this sample as well. This sequence joins TRBV5-1 and TRBJ2-7; 10 bases fit TRBD1. Germline CDR1 is SGHRS and CDR2 is YFSETQ. CDR3 length: 13 residues. The V and J ends lost 5 bases and 7 bases, in that order; junction bases with no gene match: 6. Written as DNA, the CDR3 is TGCGCCAGCAGACCCGGGACAGGGGATGAGCAGTACTTC. It specifies CASRPGTGDEQYF.

The V gene is TRBV4-3, the J gene TRBJ2-5; D is uncertain. Germline CDR1 and CDR2: LGHNA and YSLEER. V was cut by 1 base and J by 2 bases, with 8 bases left in between. This CDR3 spans 14 amino acids. The CDR3 here is CASSQGAAQETQYF. The DNA for the CDR3 is TGCGCCAGCAGCCAAGGGGCAGCTCAAGAGACCCAGTACTTC.